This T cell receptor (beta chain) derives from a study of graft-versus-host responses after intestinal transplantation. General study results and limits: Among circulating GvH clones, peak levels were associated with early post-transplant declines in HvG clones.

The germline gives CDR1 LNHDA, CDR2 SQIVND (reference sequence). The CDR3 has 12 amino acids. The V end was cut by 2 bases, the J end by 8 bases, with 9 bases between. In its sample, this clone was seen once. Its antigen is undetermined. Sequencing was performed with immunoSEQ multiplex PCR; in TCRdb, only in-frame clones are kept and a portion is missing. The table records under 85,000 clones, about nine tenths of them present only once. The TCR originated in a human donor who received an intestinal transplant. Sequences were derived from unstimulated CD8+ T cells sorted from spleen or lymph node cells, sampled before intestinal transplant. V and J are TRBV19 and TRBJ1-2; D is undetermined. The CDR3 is CASSIPGGGYTF. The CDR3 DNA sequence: TGTGCCAGTAGTATACCGGGTGGGGGCTACACCTTC. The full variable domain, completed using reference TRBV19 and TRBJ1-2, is DGGITQSPKYLFRKEGQNVTLSCEQNLNHDAMYWYRQDPGQGLRLIYYSQIVNDFQKGDIAEGYSVSREKKESFPLTVTSAQKNPTAFYLCASSIPGGGYTFGSGTRLTVV.